One T cell receptor (beta chain) is described in this entry. Here immunoSEQ multiplex PCR was the method, and the copy in TCRdb shows in-frame clones only, minus some. The sample lists 13,000 to 15,000 clones, about 33% seen once, with under 7.5% in the top ten. These data are taken from a study of tumour-infiltrating T cells in Burkitt lymphoma. Whole-study context: Survival, overall and progression-free, tracked with productive clonality.

Germline V lookup: CDR1 SGHDT, CDR2 YYEEEE. CDR3 size: 17 residues. V lost 4 bases to trimming and J lost 1 base; unmatched junction nucleotides: 12. This sequence joins TRBV5-6 and TRBJ1-1, with 8 bases identical to TRBD1. Sequencing input: tumor tissue. This TCR derives from a human donor with diffuse large B-cell lymphoma. CDR3 protein: CASSEDREGVWNTEAFF. Here the CDR3 DNA reads TGTGCCAGCAGCGAGGACAGGGAGGGCGTATGGAACACTGAAGCTTTCTTT.